This record looks at one T cell receptor beta chain sequence and its context. The record originates from a study of shared clonotypes between healthy human individuals. The ends lost 7 bases at V and 7 bases at J; junction bases unmatched: 15. The CDR3 spans 16 residues. Germline V lookup: CDR1 SGDLS, CDR2 YYNGEE. The repertoire was sequenced with immunoSEQ multiplex PCR; TCRdb's copy has only in-frame clones and lacks some. The sample has over a million clones, roughly 97% seen once. The J gene is TRBJ2-2, the V gene TRBV9; TRBD2 matches at 8 bases. Sequencing input: naive CD4+ T cells sorted from blood. As for subset: CD45RA+ positively selected. This TCR was recovered from a man between 25 and 39 years old in good health. The CDR3 region has the DNA TGTGCCAGCGGACCAGGACTAGCCGGACTTTTCGGGGAGCTGTTTTTT. Translating it yields CASGPGLAGLFGELFF.